This T cell receptor (beta chain) was sequenced in a study of siplizumab effects on memory and regulatory T cells. Clones were sequenced by immunoSEQ multiplex PCR, and TCRdb holds only the in-frame ones, with some missing. The sample contains about 100,000 clones, approximately 94% of which appear only once. The V segment lost 6 bases and the J segment 4 bases; nucleotides outside the gene matches: 14. CDR1 and CDR2 from the germline V gene are SNHLY and FYNNEI. The CDR3 covers 17 residues. General study findings and limits: Naive T cells appeared more diverse than memory cells and seemed to be major alloresponse contributors. With siplizumab, cumulative frequency of CD4+ memory-derived alloreactive sequences dropped significantly. Controls had more than 25% Treg-derived mappable alloreactive CD4+ clones on average, versus approximately 70% with siplizumab.

Of note for this clone: What it binds is not known.

The gene calls are TRBV2 and TRBJ1-2, with 10 nucleotides matching TRBD1. This TCR came from a human donor in good health. The sequencing sample was made of non-Treg CD4+ T cells sorted from blood. CDR3 sequence (DNA): TGTGCCAGCAGAAATACCGGGACAGGGGAGAAACCCTATGGCTACACCTTC. It is translated as CASRNTGTGEKPYGYTF.